A selection of T cell receptor beta chains follows, all from one sample in a study of T-cell memory formation after mild COVID-19. MiXCR, applied by TCRdb to the 5' RACE reads, yields one record per CDR3 protein. The sample yields some 250,000 distinct CDR3 sequences, 8% to 10% seen once. Sequenced material: PBMCs or a T cell subset sorted from them (not recorded which). The receptors shown here come from a man aged 18 to 29 who had mild COVID-19 (a few samples of this study predate the infection). Cell type and time point are not known. CDR3s include the opening cysteine and the closing phenylalanine or tryptophan. D genes are given only for firm matches. Clone sizes are given selectively: once, few, many, or a class where the clone is expanded.

j_call: TRBJ2-5
d_call: -
clone_size: -
v_call: TRBV6-5
cdr3_aa: CASSYSGRVGETQYF
cdr3_nt: TGTGCCAGCAGTTACTCGGGCAGGGTAGGGGAGACCCAGTACTTC

j_call: TRBJ1-2
d_call: -
clone_size: -
v_call: TRBV6-2/TRBV6-3
cdr3_aa: CASRLPGTSYGYTF
cdr3_nt: TGTGCCAGCAGATTGCCCGGGACCTCCTATGGCTACACCTTC

j_call: TRBJ1-5
d_call: -
clone_size: -
v_call: TRBV6-2/TRBV6-3
cdr3_aa: CASSYGGARGTDQPQHF
cdr3_nt: TGTGCCAGCAGTTACGGGGGGGCGAGGGGCACAGATCAGCCCCAGCATTTT

j_call: TRBJ2-2
d_call: -
clone_size: many
v_call: TRBV5-6
cdr3_aa: CASSLGPPSNTGELFF
cdr3_nt: TGTGCCAGCAGCTTGGGTCCCCCCAGCAACACCGGGGAGCTGTTTTTT

j_call: TRBJ1-6
d_call: TRBD1
clone_size: few
v_call: TRBV10-2
cdr3_aa: CASSDRTGNSPLHF
cdr3_nt: TGCGCCAGCAGTGATAGGACAGGGAATTCACCCCTCCACTTT

j_call: TRBJ2-5
d_call: TRBD2
clone_size: many
v_call: TRBV20-1
cdr3_aa: CSAPRDGGGVQETQYF
cdr3_nt: TGCAGTGCTCCCCGAGATGGCGGGGGGGTCCAAGAGACCCAGTACTTC

j_call: TRBJ2-7
d_call: -
clone_size: -
v_call: TRBV7-9
cdr3_aa: CASSWSSGYEQYF
cdr3_nt: TGTGCCAGCAGCTGGAGTTCCGGCTACGAGCAGTACTTC

j_call: TRBJ1-2
d_call: TRBD1
clone_size: few
v_call: TRBV5-4
cdr3_aa: CASSQGAAGSYGYTF
cdr3_nt: TGTGCCAGCAGCCAGGGGGCCGCTGGTAGCTATGGCTACACCTTC

j_call: TRBJ2-7
d_call: -
clone_size: many
v_call: TRBV4-1
cdr3_aa: CASSHVGVSEQYF
cdr3_nt: TGCGCCAGCAGCCATGTAGGGGTGAGCGAGCAGTACTTC

j_call: TRBJ1-2
d_call: TRBD1
clone_size: few
v_call: TRBV5-5
cdr3_aa: CASTPSLDRVGYTF
cdr3_nt: TGTGCCAGCACCCCTTCCCTCGACAGGGTAGGCTACACCTTC

j_call: TRBJ2-3
d_call: TRBD2
clone_size: -
v_call: TRBV7-9
cdr3_aa: CASSLGLLLTTDTQYF
cdr3_nt: TGTGCCAGCAGCTTGGGACTACTCCTCACCACAGATACGCAGTATTTT

j_call: TRBJ2-1
d_call: -
clone_size: many
v_call: TRBV5-1
cdr3_aa: CASSLPSRGENEQFF
cdr3_nt: TGCGCCAGCAGCTTGCCTAGCCGGGGTGAGAATGAGCAGTTCTTC

j_call: TRBJ1-1
d_call: -
clone_size: -
v_call: TRBV2
cdr3_aa: CASGAQGNTEAFF
cdr3_nt: TGTGCCTCTGGTGCACAGGGGAACACTGAAGCTTTCTTT

j_call: TRBJ1-4
d_call: -
clone_size: -
v_call: TRBV5-1
cdr3_aa: CASKSGLNEKLFF
cdr3_nt: TGCGCCAGCAAATCAGGGCTTAATGAAAAACTGTTTTTT

j_call: TRBJ2-2
d_call: TRBD2
clone_size: few
v_call: TRBV9
cdr3_aa: CASSGGLAGLNTGELFF
cdr3_nt: TGTGCCAGCAGCGGGGGACTAGCGGGGTTAAACACCGGGGAGCTGTTTTTT

j_call: TRBJ2-5
d_call: TRBD2
clone_size: many
v_call: TRBV2
cdr3_aa: CASTPWTSGAETQYF
cdr3_nt: TGTGCCAGCACCCCCTGGACTAGCGGGGCCGAGACCCAGTACTTC

j_call: TRBJ1-1
d_call: -
clone_size: few
v_call: TRBV4-3
cdr3_aa: CASSRSWEGEAFF
cdr3_nt: TGCGCCAGCAGCCGCAGTTGGGAGGGTGAAGCTTTCTTT

j_call: TRBJ1-2
d_call: TRBD1
clone_size: -
v_call: TRBV6-5
cdr3_aa: CASRPQGAGGYTF
cdr3_nt: TGTGCCAGCAGGCCCCAGGGGGCCGGAGGCTACACCTTC

j_call: TRBJ2-2
d_call: -
clone_size: few
v_call: TRBV3-1
cdr3_aa: CASSGKGGTESRLFF
cdr3_nt: TGTGCCAGCAGCGGGAAGGGGGGCACGGAGTCCCGGCTGTTTTTT

j_call: TRBJ1-3
d_call: -
clone_size: -
v_call: TRBV7-9
cdr3_aa: CASSLTDSGNTIYF
cdr3_nt: TGTGCCAGCAGCCTGACAGACTCTGGAAACACCATATATTTT

j_call: TRBJ2-1
d_call: -
clone_size: few
v_call: TRBV4-1
cdr3_aa: CASSQDPGAGEQFF
cdr3_nt: TGCGCCAGCAGCCAAGATCCGGGGGCGGGTGAGCAGTTCTTC

j_call: TRBJ2-1
d_call: -
clone_size: -
v_call: TRBV3-1
cdr3_aa: CASSQTTRNEQFF
cdr3_nt: TGTGCCAGCAGCCAAACTACCCGCAATGAGCAGTTCTTC

j_call: TRBJ2-7
d_call: -
clone_size: many
v_call: TRBV5-1
cdr3_aa: CASSLDQIVDEQYF
cdr3_nt: TGCGCCAGCAGCTTGGATCAGATCGTGGACGAGCAGTACTTC

j_call: TRBJ2-5
d_call: -
clone_size: many
v_call: TRBV6-4
cdr3_aa: CASSPSPQETQYF
cdr3_nt: TGTGCCAGCAGTCCCTCGCCCCAAGAGACCCAGTACTTC

j_call: TRBJ1-2
d_call: TRBD1
clone_size: few
v_call: TRBV18
cdr3_aa: CASLGDSGPSGYTF
cdr3_nt: TGTGCCAGCCTTGGGGACAGCGGTCCCTCTGGCTACACCTTC